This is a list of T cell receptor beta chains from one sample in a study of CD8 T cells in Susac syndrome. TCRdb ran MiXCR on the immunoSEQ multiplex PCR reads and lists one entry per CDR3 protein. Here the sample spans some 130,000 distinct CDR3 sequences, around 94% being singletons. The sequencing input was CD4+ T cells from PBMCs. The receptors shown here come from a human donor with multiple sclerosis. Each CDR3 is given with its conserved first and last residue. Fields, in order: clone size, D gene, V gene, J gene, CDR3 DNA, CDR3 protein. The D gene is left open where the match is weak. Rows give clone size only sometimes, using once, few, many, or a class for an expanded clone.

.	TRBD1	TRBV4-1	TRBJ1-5	TGCGCCAGCAGGGCACAGGGGGGCAACAATCAGCCCCAGCATTTT	CASRAQGGNNQPQHF
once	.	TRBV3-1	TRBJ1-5	TGTGCCAGCAGCCAAGAGGATTCGGATCAGCCCCAGCATTTT	CASSQEDSDQPQHF
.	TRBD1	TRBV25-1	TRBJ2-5	TGTGCCAGAACAGGGGGCGCGGAGGAGACCCAGTACTTC	CARTGGAEETQYF
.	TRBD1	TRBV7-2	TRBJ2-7	TGTGCCAGCAGCTTAAACAGGGGGCGTATCGAGCAGTACTTC	CASSLNRGRIEQYF
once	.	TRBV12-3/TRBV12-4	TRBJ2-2	TGTGCCAGCAGTTTACAGGCGGTTTCCGGGGAGCTGTTTTTT	CASSLQAVSGELFF
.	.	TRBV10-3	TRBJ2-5	TGTGCCATCAGTGAGGCCTCCCAGGGGACCCAGTACTTC	CAISEASQGTQYF
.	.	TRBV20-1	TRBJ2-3	TGCAGTGCTAGAGTGCCGGGGGTCACAGATACGCAGTATTTT	CSARVPGVTDTQYF
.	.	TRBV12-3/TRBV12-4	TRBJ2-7	TGTGCCAGCAGTTTAAGGATCTACGAGCAGTACTTC	CASSLRIYEQYF
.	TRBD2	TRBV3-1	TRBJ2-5	TGTGCCAGCATGCGAGCGGGACAAGAGACCCAGTACTTC	CASMRAGQETQYF
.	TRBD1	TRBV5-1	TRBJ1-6	TGCGCCAGCAGCTTGGCCACAGGGGGGAATTCACCCCTCCACTTT	CASSLATGGNSPLHF
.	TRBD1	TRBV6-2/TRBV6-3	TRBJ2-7	TGTGCCAGCAGCTGGCCGGGACAGGGGTTCTCACAGCAGTACTTC	CASSWPGQGFSQQYF
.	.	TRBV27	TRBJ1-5	TGTGCCAGCGGATCGTTGGGTAGCAATCAGCCCCAGCATTTT	CASGSLGSNQPQHF
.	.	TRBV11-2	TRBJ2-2	TGTGCCAGCAGCCTGGATCGCAGCACCGGGGAGCTGTTTTTT	CASSLDRSTGELFF
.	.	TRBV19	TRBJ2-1	TGTGCCAGTAGTATAACTGGATTATACAATGAGCAGTTCTTC	CASSITGLYNEQFF
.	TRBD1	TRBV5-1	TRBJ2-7	TGCGCCAGCAGCCGGACAGGGGTCGCGTCCGAGCAGTACTTC	CASSRTGVASEQYF
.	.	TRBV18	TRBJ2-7	TGTGCCAGCTCACCAGGTCCGGACGGAATCTACGAGCAGTACTTC	CASSPGPDGIYEQYF
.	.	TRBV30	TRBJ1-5	TGTGCCTGGAGCCCTCGACGTGGGCCCCAGCATTTT	CAWSPRRGPQHF
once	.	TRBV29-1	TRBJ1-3	TGCAGCGCCGCCGGGAGCTCTGGAAACACCATATATTTT	CSAAGSSGNTIYF
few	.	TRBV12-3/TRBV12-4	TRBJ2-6	TGTGCCAGCTCACCAGACGGGGCCAACGTCCTGACTTTC	CASSPDGANVLTF
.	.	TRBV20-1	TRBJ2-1	TGCAGTGCTAGTGGGCTGGGGGGACGCAATGAGCAGTTCTTC	CSASGLGGRNEQFF